The text below deals with one T cell receptor beta chain. This specimen comes from a study of CD8+CD57+ T cells in acquired aplastic anemia. The overall study: Recorded DNA amounts for sorted CD4+ and CD8+ cells had an average of 3.2 ug.

For CDR3 and TCR beta VDJ profiling, genomic DNA was the template used. TCRdb processed the reads anew with MiXCR; each CDR3 protein has one entry. The sample has tens of thousands of distinct CDR3 sequences; 65% to 80% are singletons. V trimming: 6 bases; J trimming: 9 bases; junction bases outside the gene matches: 10. CDR1 and CDR2 (germline): SNHLY, FYNNEI. CDR3 length equals 13 residues. V gene TRBV2 combines with J gene TRBJ1-2, with TRBD1 matching over 7 bases. This receptor was obtained from a human donor in good health, serving as a control. The sample taken for sequencing was sorted CD4+, CD8+, or CD8+CD57+ T cells (not recorded which) from PBMCs. The CDR3 spells CASSLQGTVSYTF. The DNA for the CDR3 is TGTGCCAGCAGCTTACAGGGGACGGTTAGCTACACCTTC.